This T cell receptor beta chain appears in the sequencing data of a study of T cell repertoires in cytomegalovirus infection. The germline V and J ends were trimmed by 5 bases and 5 bases, with 9 bases remaining between them. The germline CDR1 and CDR2 sequences are SEHNR and FQNEAQ (reference sequence). This CDR3 region has 12 residues. Of note for this clonotype: Its specificity is unknown.

TCRdb used MiXCR to reprocess the reads, holding one entry per CDR3 protein. The repertoire includes roughly 170,000 distinct CDR3 sequences, about 20% of them detected once, and more than 25% sits in the top ten. This TCR came from a human donor in good health (CMV status not recorded). Some clones in this sample may be carry-over from other donors' samples. This chain joins TRBV7-9 and TRBJ2-5; D call uncertain. This specimen consisted of CD8+ T cells from cultured PBMCs, obtained from culture after CMV antigen stimulation. CDR3 residues: CASSPPRETQYF. The CDR3 DNA is TGTGCCAGCAGCCCCCCCCGCGAGACCCAGTACTTC.